Detailed here is one TCR beta chain. Trimming took off 6 bases at V and 2 bases at J, with 7 bases between the two ends. The germline V gene has CDR1 KGHSH and CDR2 LQKENI. This CDR3 has 12 residues. TCRdb reprocessed the 5' RACE reads via MiXCR and lists one record per CDR3 protein. The sample has under 45,000 distinct CDR3 sequences; over 25% are singletons. The sample was tumor-infiltrating memory CD4+ T cells sorted from the breast tumor. Subset described: memory CD4+ T cells, CD4+CD45RO+CD25-. This sequence was found in a female donor with breast cancer. The chain recombines TRBV18 with TRBJ2-5; D possibly corresponds to TRBD1 (5 bases). In DNA form, the CDR3 reads TGTGCCAGCTCCAGGGATCAAGAGACCCAGTACTTC. The encoded protein is CASSRDQETQYF.